Listed here are 2 T cell receptor beta chains from one sample, sequenced in a study of T-cell reconstitution after alpha-beta-depleted transplantation in children. This sample's TCRbeta library carried unique molecular identifier barcodes. A single record per CDR3 protein comes from TCRdb applying MiXCR to the PCR reads. In the table there are approximately 590,000 distinct CDR3 sequences, approximately 10% of which are singletons. The sequencing here drew on PBMCs from the stem cell graft donor, taken from the stem cell graft. The source of these receptors is a human donor who donated a stem cell graft to a child with acute myeloid leukemia.

The sample holds many counts of this clonotype. The chain links TRBV12-3 or TRBV12-4 to TRBJ2-3, with 7 positions matching TRBD2. J lost 5 bases, V lost 4 bases, and 6 bases had no gene match. The CDR3 length is 14 residues. CDR3 residues: CASSSGLGGDTQYF. For the CDR3, the DNA is TGTGCCAGCAGTTCCGGACTAGGAGGAGATACGCAGTATTTT.

This clonotype showed up just a few times. The chain couples TRBV12-3 or TRBV12-4 to TRBJ2-3; D is possibly TRBD2 (5 bases). V shed 7 bases and J shed 6 bases, with 23 bases lying between them. There are 16 residues in the CDR3. CDR3 residues: CASTTPRAGSGDTQYF. The DNA of the CDR3 is TGTGCCAGCACCACACCCCGGGCGGGTTCGGGGGATACGCAGTATTTT.